The present T cell receptor beta chain was sequenced within a study of early T cells in non-severe SARS-CoV-2 infection. As for the study in general: Sequenced material consisted of bulk RNA (from unsorted whole blood), and chains were unpaired. General observations from the study: The study's VDJdb matching favored anti-spike CD8 responses and missed private and CD4 specificities.

Unique molecular identifier tags were affixed to discrete cDNA molecules. TCRdb fed the 5' RACE reads into MiXCR, producing one record per CDR3 protein. This sample has roughly 70,000 distinct CDR3 sequences; approximately 13% occur once, and the top ten carry 5.2%. Per germline, CDR1 MNHNS and CDR2 SASEGT. V was cut by 9 bases and J by 3 bases, with 20 bases left in between. The CDR3 totals 15 residues. This clonotype occurred many times. The antigen remains undetermined. The receptor comes from an adult who was a healthcare worker with PCR-confirmed SARS-CoV-2 infection or an uninfected control (not recorded which). Specimen: whole blood. J is TRBJ1-2 and V is TRBV6-1; TRBD1 might be the D (5 bases). CDR3 bases: TGTGCCAGTATTCCCCGGGGGGTAGTCCACTATGGCTACACCTTC. Translation gives CASIPRGVVHYGYTF.